The 5 T cell receptor beta chains below were found in one sample sequenced in a study of T cells in Graves' hyperthyroidism and ophthalmopathy. It was RNA transcripts that yielded the amplified TCR beta CDR3 regions. HTBI primers were the set used in a first-round RT-PCR of the TCR CDR3. TCRdb re-analysed the multiplex PCR reads in MiXCR, keeping a single row per CDR3 protein. The data show nearly 750,000 distinct CDR3 sequences, with over 35% seen just once and approximately 31% held by the top ten. The sample comprised blood. All receptors come from a woman aged 40 to 50 with Graves' hyperthyroidism.

This clonotype appeared a few times. The chain uses TRBV10-2 and TRBJ1-1; no reliable D call. The CDR3 sequence is 13 residues long. Germline lookup yields CDR1 WSHSY and CDR2 SAAADI. V was shortened by 3 bases and J by 1 base, with 6 bases between the two germline ends. CDR3 nucleotide sequence: TGCGCCAGCAGTGATGTCAGGAACACTGAAGCTTTCTTT. Residues: CASSDVRNTEAFF.

This clonotype was found a few times. CDR3 amino acids: CASSIKGRPTEAFF. The CDR3 DNA follows: TGTGCCAGTAGTATTAAGGGGCGCCCCACTGAAGCTTTCTTT. The chain has TRBV19 and TRBJ1-1; D possibly corresponds to TRBD1 (5 bases). V shed 3 bases and J shed 4 bases, with 12 bases lying between them. Germline CDR1 LNHDA, CDR2 SQIVND (reference sequence). CDR3 length equals 14 residues.

The V gene is TRBV7-2, the J gene TRBJ2-5; D is undetermined. Trimming took 1 base from V and 4 from J, leaving 13 bases between them. The CDR3 has 15 amino acids. Germline lookup yields CDR1 SGHTA and CDR2 FQGNSA. The CDR3 loop reads CASSLELAPRETQYF. The CDR3, as DNA: TGTGCCAGCAGCTTAGAATTAGCCCCCCGAGAGACCCAGTACTTC.

This clonotype was picked up a small number of times. The rearrangement uses TRBV5-4 and TRBJ2-7, with 11 bases aligning to TRBD2. The germline V gene encodes CDR1 SGHNT and CDR2 YYREEE (reference sequence). CDR3 size: 15 residues. J was trimmed by 4 bases and V by 5 bases; bases with no gene match: 8. CDR3 residues: CASSLGTSGDYEQYF. CDR3 DNA: TGTGCCAGCAGTCTTGGGACTAGCGGAGATTACGAGCAGTACTTC.

V usage is TRBV29-1 and J usage is TRBJ1-1, with a weak D call TRBD1 (5 bases). Germline V gives CDR1 SQVTM, CDR2 ANQGSEA. The CDR3 length is 14 residues. The V gene lost 5 bases and the J gene lost 4 bases, with 17 bases spanning the gap. In nucleotides, the CDR3 is TGCAGCGTTAGAGGGTTGGGGCTCAGCACTGAAGCTTTCTTT. This sequence encodes CSVRGLGLSTEAFF.